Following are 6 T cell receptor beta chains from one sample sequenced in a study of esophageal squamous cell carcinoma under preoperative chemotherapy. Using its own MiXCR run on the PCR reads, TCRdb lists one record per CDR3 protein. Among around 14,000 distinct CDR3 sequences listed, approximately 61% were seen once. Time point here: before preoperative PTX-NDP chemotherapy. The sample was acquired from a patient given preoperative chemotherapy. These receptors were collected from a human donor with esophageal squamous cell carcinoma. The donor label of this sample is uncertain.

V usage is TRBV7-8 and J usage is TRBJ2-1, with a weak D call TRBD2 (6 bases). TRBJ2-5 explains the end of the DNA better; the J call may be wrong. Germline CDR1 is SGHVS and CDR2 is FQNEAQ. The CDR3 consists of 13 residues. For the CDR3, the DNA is TGTGCCAGCAGCAGGGACTTCGGAGAGACCCAGTACTTC. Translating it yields CASSRDFGETQYF.

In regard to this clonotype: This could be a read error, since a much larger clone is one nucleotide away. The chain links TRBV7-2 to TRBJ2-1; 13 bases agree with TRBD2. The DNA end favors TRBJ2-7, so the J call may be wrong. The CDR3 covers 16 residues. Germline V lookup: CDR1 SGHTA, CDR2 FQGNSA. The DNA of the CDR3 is TGTGCCAGCAGCAGGACTAGCGGGAGCTCCTACAATGAGCAGTACTTC. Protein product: CASSRTSGSSYNEQYF.

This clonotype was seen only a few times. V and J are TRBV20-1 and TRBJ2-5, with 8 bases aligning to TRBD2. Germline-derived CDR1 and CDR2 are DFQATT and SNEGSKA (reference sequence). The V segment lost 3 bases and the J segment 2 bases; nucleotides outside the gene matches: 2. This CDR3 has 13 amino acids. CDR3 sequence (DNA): TGCAGTGCTAGGCGGGGGGTACAAGAGACCCAGTACTTC. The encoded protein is CSARRGVQETQYF.

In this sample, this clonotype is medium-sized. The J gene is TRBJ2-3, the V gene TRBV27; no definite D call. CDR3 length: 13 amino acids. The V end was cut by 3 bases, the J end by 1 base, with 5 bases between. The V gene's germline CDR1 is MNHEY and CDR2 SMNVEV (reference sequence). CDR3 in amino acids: CASSFLCTDTQYF. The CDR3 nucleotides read TGTGCCAGCAGTTTTCTCTGCACAGATACGCAGTATTTT.

The CDR3 reads CAIMKGTGGVSRGLSDEQFF. The CDR3, as DNA: TGTGCCATTATGAAGGGTACAGGGGGCGTCTCTCGCGGGCTTTCGGATGAGCAGTTCTTC. This chain links TRBV10-3 with TRBJ2-1; 9 nucleotides line up with TRBD1. From germline, CDR1 is ENHRY and CDR2 SYGVKD. The CDR3 spans 20 residues. The V segment lost 9 bases and the J segment 8 bases; nucleotides outside the gene matches: 29.

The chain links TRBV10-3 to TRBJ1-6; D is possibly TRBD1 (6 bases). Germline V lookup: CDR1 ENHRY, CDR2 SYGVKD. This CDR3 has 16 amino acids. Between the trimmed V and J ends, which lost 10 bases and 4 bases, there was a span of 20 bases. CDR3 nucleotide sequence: TGTGCCACCCAGGCGGAGGAACAGGGTTATAATTCACCCCTCCACTTT. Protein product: CATQAEEQGYNSPLHF.